Each of the 14 T cell receptor beta chains below was sequenced from the same sample in a study of blood T cell repertoires in COVID-19. Measured with immunoSEQ multiplex PCR; TCRdb has only the in-frame clones, and not every one. Among about 150,000 clones, about four fifths were seen once, and the ten largest hold 29%. Sequenced material: peripheral blood. The receptors here all came from a woman in her sixties with acute or convalescent COVID-19.

The chain joins TRBV5-5 to TRBJ1-6; D might be TRBD1 (6 bases). Germline V lookup: CDR1 SGHKS, CDR2 YYEKEE (reference sequence). The germline V and J ends were trimmed by 5 bases and 2 bases, with 14 bases remaining between them. CDR3 size: 16 residues. The CDR3 sequence: CASSLQGSTYNSPLHF. DNA for the CDR3: TGTGCCAGCAGTTTACAGGGTAGCACCTATAATTCACCCCTCCACTTT.

The chain couples TRBV6-5 to TRBJ1-1, with D possibly TRBD1 on 5 matching bases. V was cut by 8 bases and J by 1 base, with 14 bases left in between. The CDR3 is 14 amino acids. Germline V gene lookup returns CDR1 MNHEY and CDR2 SVGAGI. The CDR3 nucleotides read TGTGCCAGCGGCGCCGGGGGATGGAACACTGAAGCTTTCTTT. Translated, it gives CASGAGGWNTEAFF.

The rearrangement uses TRBV5-1 and TRBJ2-5, with a weak D call TRBD2 (6 bases). This CDR3 spans 15 amino acids. The V gene's germline CDR1 is SGHRS and CDR2 YFSETQ. Between the trimmed V and J ends, which lost 0 bases and 5 bases, there was a span of 14 bases. The CDR3 nucleotides read TGCGCCAGCAGCTTGGGCGGGGACCCCTATGAGACCCAGTACTTC. Its translation is CASSLGGDPYETQYF. The variable domain in full, completed from reference TRBV5-1 and TRBJ2-5, reads KAGVTQTPRYLIKTRGQQVTLSCSPISGHRSVSWYQQTPGQGLQFLFEYFSETQRNKGNFPGRFSGRQFSNSRSEMNVSTLELGDSALYLCASSLGGDPYETQYFGPGTRLLVL.

The chain employs TRBV18 and TRBJ1-2; D is undetermined. With 2 bases removed from V and 3 bases from J, the gap between germline ends came to 4 bases. CDR3 length equals 12 residues. Germline values: CDR1 KGHSH, CDR2 LQKENI. CDR3 in amino acids: CASSPSDYGYTF. The CDR3 DNA sequence: TGTGCCAGCTCACCATCAGACTATGGCTACACCTTC.

This clone has ten or more counts. The chain links TRBV28 to TRBJ1-5, with 9 positions matching TRBD1. The CDR3 is 15 amino acids. The V gene's germline CDR1 is MDHEN and CDR2 SYDVKM. With 6 bases clipped from V and 6 bases from J, the junction kept 9 bases outside the gene matches. The CDR3 DNA sequence: TGTGCCAGCAGGGACTACAGGGGGCTAAGTCAGCCCCAGCATTTT. Translation gives CASRDYRGLSQPQHF.

CDR3 in amino acids: CASSPTSGGVRETQYF. Here the CDR3 DNA reads TGTGCCAGCTCACCGACTAGCGGGGGGGTTCGAGAGACCCAGTACTTC. The chain recombines TRBV18 with TRBJ2-5; 14 bases fit TRBD2. From germline, CDR1 is KGHSH and CDR2 LQKENI. CDR3 size: 16 residues. V lost 3 bases and J lost 4; bases outside the gene matches: 4.

This rearrangement joins TRBV6-5 to TRBJ1-1; D is uncertain. The ends were cut back, 7 bases at V and 1 base at J, with 13 bases in the middle. CDR1 is MNHEY, CDR2 SVGAGI, per germline. The CDR3 consists of 14 residues. The CDR3 DNA reads TGTGCCAGCACCCCTAGGTACTCGAACACTGAAGCTTTCTTT. Its translation is CASTPRYSNTEAFF.

The chain joins TRBV3-1 (or the pseudogene TRBV3-2) to TRBJ2-7; TRBD1 aligns across 8 bases. Germline CDR1 is LGHDT and CDR2 is YNNKEL (reference sequence). The CDR3 has 18 residues. V lost 1 base and J lost 3; bases outside the gene matches: 14. DNA for the CDR3: TGTGCCAGCAGCCAAGGGGAAATGGGACAGGCCCTCAACTACGAGCAGTACTTC. It yields the protein CASSQGEMGQALNYEQYF.

This sequence joins TRBV2 and TRBJ1-5; D gene uncertain. Germline lookup yields CDR1 SNHLY and CDR2 FYNNEI. V was trimmed by 6 bases and J by 2 bases, leaving 11 bases between them. The CDR3 loop spans 14 amino acids. The CDR3 sequence: CASRESPGNQPQHF. CDR3 in DNA: TGTGCCAGCAGGGAGTCCCCTGGCAATCAGCCCCAGCATTTT.

The gene calls are TRBV5-1 and TRBJ1-3, with D unresolved. Looked up from germline, CDR1 is SGHRS and CDR2 is YFSETQ. With 4 bases removed from V and 2 bases from J, the gap between germline ends came to 10 bases. This CDR3 is 14 amino acids long. For the CDR3, the DNA is TGCGCCAGCAGCCCGGACGGGGCTGGAAACACCATATATTTT. Translation gives CASSPDGAGNTIYF. Using reference TRBV5-1 and TRBJ1-3 for the parts outside the CDR3, the full variable domain is KAGVTQTPRYLIKTRGQQVTLSCSPISGHRSVSWYQQTPGQGLQFLFEYFSETQRNKGNFPGRFSGRQFSNSRSEMNVSTLELGDSALYLCASSPDGAGNTIYFGEGSWLTVV.

The gene calls are TRBV10-3 and TRBJ1-6; a possible D gene is TRBD1 (5 bases). This CDR3 region has 17 residues. The germline gives CDR1 ENHRY, CDR2 SYGVKD. V dropped 0 bases and J dropped 7 bases, with 16 bases sitting between them. CDR3 amino acids: CAISESGRGNSNSPLHF. DNA of the CDR3: TGTGCCATCAGTGAGTCAGGGCGGGGGAACTCAAATTCACCCCTCCACTTT.

The chain links TRBV5-4 to TRBJ2-2; D not certain. Deletions cut 4 bases from V and 6 bases from J, with 13 bases between. Germline V lookup: CDR1 SGHNT, CDR2 YYREEE (reference sequence). The CDR3 contains 14 residues. In nucleotides, the CDR3 is TGTGCCAGCAGCCCCCCCGGTGTGTCCGGGGAGCTGTTTTTT. It yields the protein CASSPPGVSGELFF.

The chain links TRBV18 to TRBJ1-3; D gene ambiguous. Germline lookup yields CDR1 KGHSH and CDR2 LQKENI. The V end was cut by 3 bases, the J end by 2 bases, with 11 bases between. The CDR3 runs to 15 residues. The CDR3 sequence is CASSPSGYPGNTIYF. As DNA, the CDR3 is TGTGCCAGCTCACCCTCGGGGTACCCTGGAAACACCATATATTTT.

This rearrangement joins TRBV29-1 to TRBJ2-3, with 8 bases matching TRBD2. Germline V gene lookup returns CDR1 SQVTM and CDR2 ANQGSEA. Germline trimming cut 3 bases from V and 9 bases from J; bases unmatched to any gene: 8. The CDR3 length is 13 residues. CDR3 region: CSVDGGGPGTQYF. CDR3 nucleotides: TGCAGCGTTGATGGCGGGGGGCCAGGGACGCAGTATTTT.